Below, 14 T cell receptor beta chains from the same sample are listed, as sequenced in a study of blood T cell repertoires in COVID-19. Some clones are missing from TCRdb's copy, which holds only in-frame ones; the method was immunoSEQ multiplex PCR. The sample records 400,000 or so clones, about nine tenths being singletons. Specimen: peripheral blood. All receptors come from a woman in her 40s with COVID-19, enrolled during active disease.

This chain uses TRBV5-4 with TRBJ2-4; TRBD1 aligns across 7 bases. Looked up from germline, CDR1 is SGHNT and CDR2 is YYREEE (reference sequence). CDR3 length: 17 amino acids. V was pared by 0 bases and J by 5 bases, with 11 bases of the junction left unmatched. CDR3 protein: CASSLVPRTGVENIQYF. The CDR3 region has the DNA TGTGCCAGCAGCTTGGTTCCCCGGACAGGTGTCGAAAACATTCAGTACTTC.

This clone was detected only once. Additional DNA sequences in this sample encode the identical CDR3. This chain connects TRBV28 to TRBJ1-4; 11 bases match TRBD1. J was trimmed by 6 bases and V by 1 base; bases with no gene match: 1. This CDR3 comprises 15 residues. Germline lookup yields CDR1 MDHEN and CDR2 SYDVKM. The CDR3 protein is CASSLSGQGDEKLFF. In DNA, the CDR3 is TGTGCCAGCAGTTTATCGGGACAGGGGGATGAAAAACTGTTTTTT.

This clone has more than one count but fewer than ten. This chain links TRBV27 with TRBJ2-5; TRBD2 matches 7 bases. This CDR3 comprises 15 residues. Per germline, CDR1 MNHEY and CDR2 SMNVEV (reference sequence). With V trimmed by 4 bases and J by 2 bases, 7 bases remained unmatched. DNA for the CDR3: TGTGCCAGCAGTTCCCGGGGAGGGGTACAAGAGACCCAGTACTTC. Encoded protein: CASSSRGGVQETQYF.

The chain carries TRBV5-4 and TRBJ2-7; a weak D match, TRBD2 (6 bases). V was clipped by 0 bases and J by 2 bases, with 15 bases between them. The CDR3 runs 16 residues. CDR1 and CDR2 (germline): SGHNT, YYREEE (reference sequence). CDR3 protein: CASSLAEGGRTYEQYF. The CDR3 bases are TGTGCCAGCAGCTTGGCCGAGGGTGGGAGGACCTACGAGCAGTACTTC.

J is TRBJ2-5 and V is TRBV29-1; 10 bases are a match to TRBD1. The CDR3 runs 16 residues. Germline CDR1 is SQVTM and CDR2 is ANQGSEA. Losses at the gene ends were 3 bases for V and 4 bases for J; bases not matched to a gene: 11. The chain's CDR3 is CSVDISGQGRGETQYF. Written as DNA, the CDR3 is TGCAGCGTTGATATTTCGGGACAGGGGAGGGGAGAGACCCAGTACTTC.

The chain employs TRBV6-5 and TRBJ1-4; no firm D call. The V gene's germline CDR1 is MNHEY and CDR2 SVGAGI. Trimming took off 6 bases at V and 8 bases at J, with 16 bases between the two ends. The CDR3 is made up of 14 amino acids. This CDR3 is CASSVMADKEKLFF. The CDR3 DNA is TGTGCCAGCAGCGTGATGGCAGATAAGGAAAAACTGTTTTTT.

The chain is built from TRBV19 and TRBJ1-2, with D perhaps TRBD1 (6 bases). The germline gives CDR1 LNHDA, CDR2 SQIVND (reference sequence). This CDR3 has 14 amino acids. The V gene lost 7 bases and the J gene lost 4 bases, with 16 bases spanning the gap. CDR3 protein: CASIKTGGGYGYTF. The CDR3 DNA follows: TGTGCCAGTATCAAGACAGGCGGGGGCTATGGCTACACCTTC.

The rearrangement joins TRBV4-1 to TRBJ2-7; 7 bases fit TRBD1. The CDR3 loop spans 15 amino acids. Trimming at V came to 4 bases and at J to 1 base, leaving 7 bases not matched to a gene. CDR1 MGHRA and CDR2 YSYEKL come from the germline V gene. CDR3 amino acids: CASSPDRVGSYEQYF. The CDR3 coding sequence is TGCGCCAGCAGCCCTGACAGGGTAGGATCCTACGAGCAGTACTTC.

The CDR3 protein is CASIAGGSAEQYF. The DNA of the CDR3 is TGTGCCAGCATCGCAGGGGGCTCAGCCGAGCAGTACTTC. The V gene is TRBV6-6, the J gene TRBJ2-7; 8 nucleotides line up with TRBD1. CDR1 and CDR2 from the germline V gene are MNHNY and SVGAGI (reference sequence). The CDR3 runs 13 residues. Trimming at V came to 7 bases and at J to 6 bases, leaving 8 bases not matched to a gene.

This sequence joins TRBV7-3 and TRBJ2-1; TRBD2 matches 10 bases. This CDR3 has 17 amino acids. V trimming: 2 bases; J trimming: 5 bases; junction bases outside the gene matches: 9. The germline V gene encodes CDR1 SGHTA and CDR2 FQGTGA. CDR3 sequence reads: CASSLGSSGGADNEQFF. DNA for the CDR3: TGTGCCAGCAGCTTAGGGTCCAGCGGGGGGGCCGACAATGAGCAGTTCTTC.

This rearrangement joins TRBV2 to TRBJ1-1; the match to TRBD1 covers 8 bases. Germline CDR1 and CDR2: SNHLY and FYNNEI. CDR3 length: 15 residues. Trimming took 4 bases from V and 4 from J; bases not matched to a gene: 8. This CDR3 is CASSGQGLGATEAFF. CDR3 in DNA: TGTGCCAGCAGTGGACAGGGGCTGGGGGCCACTGAAGCTTTCTTT.

The chain joins TRBV7-6 to TRBJ1-4; maybe TRBD1 (6 bases). The CDR3 loop spans 12 amino acids. Germline CDR1 reads SGHVS; CDR2 reads FNYEAQ. V was trimmed by 5 bases and J by 7 bases, leaving 8 bases between them. The CDR3 coding sequence is TGTGCCAGCAGCCAGGACAGTGAAAAACTGTTTTTT. Amino acid sequence: CASSQDSEKLFF.

The J gene is TRBJ2-1, the V gene TRBV4-3; D is ambiguous. Germline loops: CDR1 LGHNA, CDR2 YSLEER. Trimming removed 2 bases at V and 10 bases at J, with 12 bases between. The CDR3 has 13 residues. Here the CDR3 reads CASSQRGNGEQFF. In DNA form, the CDR3 reads TGCGCCAGCAGCCAACGAGGTAACGGAGAGCAGTTCTTC.

The V and J genes are TRBV30 and TRBJ1-2; 7 bases are shared with TRBD1. The ends lost 3 bases at V and 6 bases at J; junction bases unmatched: 4. The germline CDR1 and CDR2 sequences are GTSNPN and SVGIG (reference sequence). This CDR3 spans 12 amino acids. The DNA for the CDR3 is TGTGCCTGGAGAGAGACAGGGCATGGCTACACCTTC. Translation: CAWRETGHGYTF.